This T cell receptor beta chain was sequenced during a study of T cell repertoires in cytomegalovirus infection. The trim removed 5 bases at V and 8 bases at J, leaving 5 bases unmatched. The V gene's germline CDR1 is SGHTA and CDR2 FQGNSA. The CDR3 has 13 amino acids. Turning to this clonotype: Antigen unknown.

TCRdb reprocessed the reads via MiXCR and lists one record per CDR3 protein. This sample has about 310,000 distinct CDR3 sequences; around a quarter occur once, and the top ten carry 13%. This material consisted of cultured PBMCs, taken from culture after CMV antigen stimulation. The chain employs TRBV7-2 and TRBJ2-1, with 8 bases aligning to TRBD2. The sequence came from a human donor in good health (CMV status not recorded). Some clones in this sample may be carry-over from other donors' samples. The CDR3 nucleotides are TGTGCCAGCAGCCCAGGACTAGCCCATGAGCAGTTCTTC. This encodes CASSPGLAHEQFF.